This T cell receptor (beta chain) derives from a study of naive and memory T cell subsets (dated by TCRdb to 2016 to 2017). Broadly, across the study: An open-source, UMI-based TCR alpha and beta sequencing pipeline was applied to sorted naive and memory peripheral blood T cell subsets. The results of the functional CMV T cell responses matched the IgG serology results in every case. RNA was DNase-treated and reverse transcribed with TCR constant-region primers, mostly using SuperScript III. What the authors observed across the whole study: Following error correction, more than 95% of naive TCR sequences occurred only once, which made naive abundance distributions much steeper than those of memory subsets. In both CD4 and CD8 cells, a rise in Gini index and a fall in Shannon and inverse Simpson diversity were observed from naive through CM, EM and EMRA. The repertoire findings for the naive and memory subsets could not be validated against a ground truth because none was available. TCR abundance followed a power law whose exponent differed between naive and memory subsets but was consistent across the three individuals. Single alpha or beta chain sequences, rather than paired alpha/beta receptors, were used to define clonotypes. RNA-based TCR counts may be affected by expression changes linked to T cell activation and differentiation.

Ends trimmed: V by 2 bases, J by 2 bases; bases unmatched to a gene: 3. Reading from cysteine to phenylalanine, the CDR3 counts 14 amino acids. CDR3 DNA is the only sequence kept; it has 42 bases, read in frame from the first base. The germline V gene encodes CDR1 GTSNPN and CDR2 SVGIG (reference sequence). This clonotype is medium-sized (0.01 to 0.1%) in its sample. Its specific antigen is unknown. Base qualities were left out, and no much larger clone turns up one base away. The method behind the library was UMI-ligation and nested PCR. To cover both TRBC1 and TRBC2, the beta constant-region primer consisted of an equimolar mix of two oligonucleotides. Four rounds of PCR, combining the SP2 primer with nested alpha and beta constant-region primers, were used to amplify the ligated cDNA. T4 RNA ligase 1 ligated a single-stranded oligonucleotide carrying the SP2 primer and a 12-nucleotide UMI to the cDNA 3' end. The ligation reaction was kept at 16 degrees C for roughly 20-24 hours. PCR2 was usually performed as a SYBR Green qPCR and halted at a preset threshold so that over-amplification would not occur. Agencourt AMPure XP magnetic beads were used for all purifications after the first. Libraries were quantified by Qubit and checked on a TapeStation, where a main peak was expected near 650 bp. The pooled libraries were sequenced on an Illumina MiSeq using v2 2x251 paired-end kits, which usually yielded roughly 0.9-2.3 million reads per sample. Each sample's library went into the pool at approximately 4 nM, and 5-7% PhiX was added to help with cluster recognition. The original pipeline was this. Decombinator assigned V and J genes to Demultiplexor-processed FASTQ reads by tag matching, allowing a single base-pair mismatch. Collapsinator relied on UMIs to fix sequencing errors as well as frequency errors caused by PCR heterogeneity. TCRs were translated and CDR3s were extracted from the conserved cysteine to the FGXG phenylalanine by CDR3Translator, with non-productive sequences being flagged. Gini, Shannon entropy and inverse Simpson indices were calculated on repertoires subsampled to equal numbers of UMI-defined TCRs. Within the linear range, a power law was fitted by maximum likelihood to the distributions of clonotype abundance. Similar UMI counts, unique TCR numbers and clonal distributions were obtained with the pipeline and with MIGEC on one naive CD8 sample. A set of approximately 6,800 CMV-associated CDR3 sequences, compiled from VDJdb and a published dataset, was used to search the repertoires. TCRdb handled the public reads itself, with Q25 trimming in fastp and clone calling in MiXCR, and kept productive beta chains. Rows are unified per CDR3 protein, each entry keeping the most common DNA and genes. V and J calls and clone size were set by TCRdb, not the authors. The sample includes approximately 29,000 distinct CDR3 sequences, with roughly 18% observed a single time. In total, the top ten clones hold around 3.3% of the sample.

Separate amplification of TCR alpha and beta chain libraries was performed from the second PCR step onward. Donor CMV status was determined by IFNgamma production from CD4+ T cells after overnight stimulation of fresh PBMCs with CMV viral lysate. CD4 T cells were positively selected with Miltenyi beads, followed by positive selection of CD8 T cells from the CD4-negative fraction. After staining for CD3, CD4, CD8, CD45RA, CD27 and a live/dead dye, cells were sorted on a BD Aria II into four subsets based on CD45RA and CD27. Effector memory cells were sorted as CD45RA-CD27-, and EMRA cells as CD45RA+CD27-. A few healthy volunteers provided blood, and each donor's sample was split into CD4 and CD8 T cells and then further divided into four differentiation subsets. About 110 ml of peripheral blood was taken from each donor, and PBMC were separated by density-gradient centrifugation on Ficoll-Paque PLUS. Sorted cells were lysed in RLT buffer, after which RNA was extracted using a Qiagen RNeasy kit and stored at -80 degrees C.

The chain joins TRBV30 to TRBJ2-3, and TRBD2 aligns with 8 junction nucleotides. Sequencing was done on a sample of effector memory CD4+ T cells from blood. The cell subset or site label corresponds to: effector memory, CD45RA- CD27-. This clonotype was sampled from a human donor in good health. The DNA is as follows: TGTGCCTGGAGTTCTGGACTAGCCACAGATACGCAGTATTTT. Protein translation: CAWSSGLATDTQYF.